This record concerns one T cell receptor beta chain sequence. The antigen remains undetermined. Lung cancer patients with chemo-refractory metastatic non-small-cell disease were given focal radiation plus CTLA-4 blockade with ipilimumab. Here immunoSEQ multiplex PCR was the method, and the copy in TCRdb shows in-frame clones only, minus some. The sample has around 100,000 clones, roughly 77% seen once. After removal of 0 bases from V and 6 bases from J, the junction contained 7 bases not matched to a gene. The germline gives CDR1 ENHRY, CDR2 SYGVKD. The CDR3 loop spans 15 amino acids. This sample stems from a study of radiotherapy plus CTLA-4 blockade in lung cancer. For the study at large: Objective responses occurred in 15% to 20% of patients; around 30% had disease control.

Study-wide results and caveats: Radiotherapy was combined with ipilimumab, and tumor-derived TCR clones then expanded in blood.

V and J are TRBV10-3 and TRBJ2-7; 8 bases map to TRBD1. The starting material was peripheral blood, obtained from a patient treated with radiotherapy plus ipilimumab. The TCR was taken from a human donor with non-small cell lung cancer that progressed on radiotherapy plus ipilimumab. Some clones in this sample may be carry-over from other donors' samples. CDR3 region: CAISESGQGGGEQYF. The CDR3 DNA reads TGTGCCATCAGTGAGTCCGGACAGGGAGGTGGCGAGCAGTACTTC.